This T cell receptor beta chain came from a study of shared clonotypes between healthy human individuals. Template for every sorted-subset replicate PCR totaled roughly 200 ng DNA, 25,000 to 35,000 T cell genomes. Profiling relied on immunoSEQ multiplex PCR, and the TCRdb table lists in-frame clones only, not all of them. This sample has about 1 million clones, with around 76% found just once. Study findings and constraints: Compared with memory subsets, naive subsets generally had larger estimated richness.

Comments on this clone: Its target is unknown.

The V gene lost 8 bases and the J gene lost 0 bases, with 7 bases spanning the gap. Germline CDR1 reads GTSNPN; CDR2 reads SVGIG (reference sequence). The CDR3 loop spans 11 amino acids. This TCR was sampled from a young man in good health. The genes are TRBV30 and TRBJ1-1; D is ambiguous. What was sequenced was memory CD4+ T cells sorted from blood. Subset denoted: CD45RA-negative fraction. CDR3 sequence (DNA): TGTGCCCGTTTGGTGAACACTGAAGCTTTCTTT. Translating gives CARLVNTEAFF.